This T cell receptor (beta chain) originates from a study of control samples from healthy donors and cancer patients. The V gene lost 1 base and the J gene lost 7 bases, with 10 bases spanning the gap. This CDR3 has 14 amino acids. CDR1 is LGHNT and CDR2 is FRNRAP in the germline V gene. The protocol was immunoSEQ multiplex PCR, while the TCRdb copy is restricted to in-frame clones and leaves out a portion. This table has some 150,000 clones, more than 85% appearing once. The sequence came from a man in his thirties or forties in good health. Input material: blood. The gene calls are TRBV12-5 and TRBJ1-4; D might be TRBD1 (6 bases). CDR3 DNA sequence: TGTGCTAGTGGTTTGGGCGGGGGCGTTGAAAAACTGTTTTTT. As protein: CASGLGGGVEKLFF.